This TCR beta chain comes out of a study of blood T cell repertoires in COVID-19. Study background: The study drew acute and convalescent COVID-19 samples from the United States, Italy and Spain.

Original data processing: Amplification of reference gene primers was used by the study to estimate nucleated cell counts. Sequencing used immunoSEQ multiplex PCR; TCRdb keeps in-frame clones, though not all of them. That table supplies the V and J calls and clone size; D and trimming were determined from the DNA. The table lists about 210,000 clones, 83% of them singletons. CDR1 and CDR2 from the germline V gene are MGHDK and SYGVNS. This CDR3 spans 15 amino acids. V shed 5 bases and J 5 bases; nucleotides not matched to a gene: 9. The TCR originated in a man between 50 and 59 years old with active or convalescent COVID-19. The chain recombines TRBV25-1 with TRBJ1-1; 9 positions agree with TRBD1. The sample comprised peripheral blood. The CDR3 region is CASSPWTGEATEAFF. The CDR3 coding sequence is TGTGCCAGCAGTCCTTGGACAGGGGAAGCGACTGAAGCTTTCTTT.